These 12 T cell receptor beta chains were all obtained from the same sample, sequenced in a study of a mutant IDH1 vaccine in newly diagnosed glioma (dated by TCRdb to the early 2020s). The library was made by the immunoSEQ multiplex PCR assay. The clones in this table, taken by TCRdb from immuneACCESS, are in-frame only. Not every clone is retained; where verified, under half of the shortfall comes from an unresolved V gene, and the cause of the rest is unknown. The sample table records 60,000 to 85,000 clones; around 85% of these occur just once. Approximately 0.8% of the sample rests with the top ten. The time point label of this sample denotes: week 23, last vaccination. Every vaccine dose consisted of 300 ug of a 20-mer mutant IDH1 peptide in Montanide, administered subcutaneously together with topical imiquimod. These receptors lack a known antigen. The sample consisted of PBMCs, taken from a glioma patient whose treatment included an IDH1 peptide vaccine. The receptors were gathered from a woman aged 45 to 65 with glioma.

The DNA for the CDR3 is TGTGCCAGTAGGGACCGTGTCTATGGCTACACCTTC. Residues: CASRDRVYGYTF. V is TRBV19 and J is TRBJ1-2; no reliable D call. This CDR3 spans 12 amino acids. CDR1 is LNHDA, CDR2 SQIVND, per germline (reference sequence). Deletions cut 6 bases from V and 4 bases from J, with 9 bases between.

CDR3 loop: CASKDVGGNQPQHF. The CDR3 bases are TGTGCCAGCAAGGATGTGGGCGGCAATCAGCCCCAGCATTTT. The rearrangement joins TRBV28 to TRBJ1-5; D remains ambiguous. The germline V and J ends were trimmed by 7 bases and 2 bases, with 12 bases remaining between them. The CDR3 contains 14 residues. Germline V gene sequence: CDR1 MDHEN, CDR2 SYDVKM.

This rearrangement joins TRBV5-6 to TRBJ2-7, with 7 nucleotides matching TRBD1. Per germline, CDR1 SGHDT and CDR2 YYEEEE. After removal of 5 bases from V and 2 bases from J, the junction contained 10 bases not matched to a gene. The CDR3 length is 15 residues. CDR3 loop: CASRNDRAAPYEQYF. CDR3 sequence (DNA): TGTGCCAGCAGAAATGACAGGGCCGCCCCCTACGAGCAGTACTTC.

The chain recombines TRBV5-5 with TRBJ2-5, with D possibly TRBD2 on 6 matching bases. The tail of the sequence fits TRBJ2-7 better, so the J call may be wrong. The CDR3 has 14 amino acids. The V gene's germline CDR1 is SGHKS and CDR2 YYEKEE (reference sequence). CDR3 DNA sequence: TGTGCCAGCAGTCTGATACTAGCAGCGGGCGAGCAGTACTTC. The encoded protein is CASSLILAAGEQYF.

Here the CDR3 DNA reads TGTGCCAGCAGCTTAGGGGGACGCGGAGGGACTGAAGCTTTCTTT. Translation: CASSLGGRGGTEAFF. This chain links TRBV7-9 with TRBJ1-1; tentatively, D is TRBD1 (5 bases). This CDR3 contains 15 residues. Germline CDR1 and CDR2: SEHNR and FQNEAQ (reference sequence). V was clipped by 1 base and J by 5 bases, with 14 bases between them.

The chain recombines TRBV5-6 with TRBJ2-2; TRBD2 matches 9 bases. This CDR3 has 16 residues. The junction had 2 bases not matched to a gene; V was cut back by 0 bases and J by 2 bases. CDR1 SGHDT and CDR2 YYEEEE come from the germline V gene. The CDR3 here is CASSLGLAVNTGELFF. The CDR3 nucleotides read TGTGCCAGCAGCTTGGGACTAGCGGTAAACACCGGGGAGCTGTTTTTT.

This sequence joins TRBV6-1 and TRBJ1-1, with D maybe TRBD1 (6 bases). The V gene lost 8 bases and the J gene lost 6 bases, with 19 bases spanning the gap. CDR1 and CDR2 from the germline V gene are MNHNS and SASEGT. This CDR3 contains 14 residues. Here the CDR3 reads CASLKGGSSAEAFF. CDR3 coding DNA: TGTGCCAGCCTTAAGGGGGGCTCTTCTGCTGAAGCTTTCTTT.

J is TRBJ1-4 and V is TRBV16, with D unresolved. Trimming cost V 6 bases and J 7 bases, with 18 bases left between them. The CDR3 runs 15 residues. Per the germline V gene, CDR1 is KGHSY and CDR2 is FQNENV. As DNA, the CDR3 is TGTGCCAGCAGTATAGACACCGGTATTGGTGAAAAACTGTTTTTT. Translating it yields CASSIDTGIGEKLFF.

J is TRBJ1-1 and V is TRBV5-4; weak D call: TRBD1 (5 bases). V was pared by 2 bases and J by 4 bases, with 18 bases between. The CDR3 totals 16 residues. Germline V lookup: CDR1 SGHNT, CDR2 YYREEE (reference sequence). CDR3 amino acids: CASSFPGQGWITEAFF. In DNA, the CDR3 is TGTGCCAGCAGCTTTCCTGGCCAGGGTTGGATCACTGAAGCTTTCTTT.

The chain links TRBV18 to TRBJ2-5, with D perhaps TRBD1 or TRBD2 (6 bases each). Trimming took off 0 bases at V and 5 bases at J, with 10 bases between the two ends. Germline V lookup: CDR1 KGHSH, CDR2 LQKENI. This CDR3 has 14 residues. The CDR3 here is CASSPPRRGETQYF. The CDR3 DNA sequence: TGTGCCAGCTCACCACCGCGGAGGGGGGAGACCCAGTACTTC.

The genes are TRBV2 and TRBJ1-6; 9 bases are shared with TRBD1. The CDR3 length is 13 residues. Looked up from germline, CDR1 is SNHLY and CDR2 is FYNNEI. The V segment lost 7 bases and the J segment 8 bases; nucleotides outside the gene matches: 3. Written as DNA, the CDR3 is TGTGCCAGCACTAGGGACAGGGATTCACCCCTCCACTTT. Its protein is CASTRDRDSPLHF.

The chain carries TRBV9 and TRBJ1-5; possibly TRBD1 for D (6 bases). The CDR3 runs 15 residues. Looked up from germline, CDR1 is SGDLS and CDR2 is YYNGEE. The V gene lost 2 bases and the J gene lost 2 bases, with 11 bases spanning the gap. Written as DNA, the CDR3 is TGTGCCAGCAGCGTCACAGGGTCGGGCAATCAGCCCCAGCATTTT. It codes for CASSVTGSGNQPQHF.